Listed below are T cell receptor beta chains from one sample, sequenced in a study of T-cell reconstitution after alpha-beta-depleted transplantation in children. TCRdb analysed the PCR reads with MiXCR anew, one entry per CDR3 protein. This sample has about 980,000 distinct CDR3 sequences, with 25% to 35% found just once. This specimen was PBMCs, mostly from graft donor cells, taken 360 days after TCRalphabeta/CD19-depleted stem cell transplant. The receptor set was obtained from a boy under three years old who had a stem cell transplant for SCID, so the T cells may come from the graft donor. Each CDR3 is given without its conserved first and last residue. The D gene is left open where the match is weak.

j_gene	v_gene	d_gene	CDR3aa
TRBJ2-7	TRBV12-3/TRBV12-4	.	ASSSLIGSYEQY
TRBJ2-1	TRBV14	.	ASSRHSTGVFNEQF
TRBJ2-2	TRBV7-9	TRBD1	ASSPDRGRTGELF
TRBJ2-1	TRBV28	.	ASRPPGFNEQF
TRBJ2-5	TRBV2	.	ASSDQQEQETQY
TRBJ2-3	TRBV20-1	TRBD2	SARPPGGLRDTQY
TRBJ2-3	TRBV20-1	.	SARDGLPGATDTQY
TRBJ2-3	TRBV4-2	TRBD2	ASSHLPGIAGGPTDTQY
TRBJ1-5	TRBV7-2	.	ASSLGLLGALYQPQH
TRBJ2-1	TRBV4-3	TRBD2	ASNHETLAGGNNEQF
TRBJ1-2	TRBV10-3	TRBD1	AISLGQGSGYT
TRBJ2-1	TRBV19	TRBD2	ASSSEVLAGNEQF
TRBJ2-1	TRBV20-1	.	SPNPRASYNEQF
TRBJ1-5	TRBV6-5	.	ASSYGGGSNQPQH
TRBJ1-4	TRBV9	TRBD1	ASSALPGGGRVGEKLF
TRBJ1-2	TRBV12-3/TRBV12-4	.	ASSLKGGNYGYT
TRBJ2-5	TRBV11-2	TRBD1	ASSRQGARNYQETQY
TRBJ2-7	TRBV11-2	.	ASSPTPTPVAEQY
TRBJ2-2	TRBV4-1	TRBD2	ASSQDRLAGTGELF
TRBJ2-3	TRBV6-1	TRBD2	ASNRGGVTDTQY
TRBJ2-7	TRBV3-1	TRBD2	ASSHARLAGNEQY
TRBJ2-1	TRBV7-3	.	ASSSSAGDNEQF
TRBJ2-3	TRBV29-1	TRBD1	SASTGGGGTQY
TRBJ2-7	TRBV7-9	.	ASSLGAGVQQY
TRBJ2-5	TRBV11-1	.	ASSLLPSSAYYQETQY
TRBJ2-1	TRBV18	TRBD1	ASSLTTGDNEQF
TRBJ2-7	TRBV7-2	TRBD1	ASSLIGTVYEQY
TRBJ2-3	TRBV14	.	ASSPKAWTVSTDTQY
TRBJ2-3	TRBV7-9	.	ASSLSLGHYDTQY
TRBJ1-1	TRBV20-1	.	SASPDRNTEAF
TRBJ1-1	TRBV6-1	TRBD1	ASSDPGQGKTEAF
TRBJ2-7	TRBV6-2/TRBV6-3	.	ASSYPQGLYEQY
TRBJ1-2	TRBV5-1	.	ASSLAGQRDYGYT
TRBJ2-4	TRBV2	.	ASEADRLLAKNIQY
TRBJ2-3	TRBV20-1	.	SAREGVTPPVDTQY
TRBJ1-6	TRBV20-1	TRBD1	SARRSGTGNSPLH
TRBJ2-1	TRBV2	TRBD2	ASSDGGLAGKQF
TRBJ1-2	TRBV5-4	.	ASSLELRLGYT
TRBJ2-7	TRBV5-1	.	ASSLQGTSSYEQY